This entry lists 16 T cell receptor beta chains sequenced from one sample in a study of blood T cell repertoires in COVID-19. The protocol was immunoSEQ multiplex PCR, while the TCRdb copy is restricted to in-frame clones and leaves out a portion. The sample consists of a few hundred thousand clones, 70% to 90% of them appearing once. Sequencing was carried out using peripheral blood. The receptor set was obtained from a man aged 60-69 years who had recovered from COVID-19.

The rearrangement links TRBV28 to TRBJ1-6, with 11 positions matching TRBD1. Trimming removed 7 bases from V and 9 bases from J; junction bases left unmatched: 14. Germline V gene lookup returns CDR1 MDHEN and CDR2 SYDVKM. This CDR3 has 17 amino acids. CDR3 bases: TGTGCCAGCACCTCCGGGACAGGGGGTATTGGCGGTTCACCCCTCCACTTT. Its protein is CASTSGTGGIGGSPLHF.

V and J are TRBV15 and TRBJ2-3; no clear D gene. From germline, CDR1 is LNHNV and CDR2 YYDKDF (reference sequence). This CDR3 is 15 amino acids long. V was shortened by 0 bases and J by 1 base, with 8 bases between the two germline ends. DNA for the CDR3: TGTGCCACCAGCAGAGATAGAATGGGCACAGATACGCAGTATTTT. This gives the protein CATSRDRMGTDTQYF. The variable domain in full, with the rest retrieved from reference TRBV15 and TRBJ2-3, is DAMVIQNPRYQVTQFGKPVTLSCSQTLNHNVMYWYQQKSSQAPKLLFHYYDKDFNNEADTPDNFQSRRPNTSFCFLDIRSPGLGDTAMYLCATSRDRMGTDTQYFGPGTRLTVL.

This clone was seen a single time. V is TRBV11-2 and J is TRBJ2-1; TRBD2 agrees at 13 bases. Germline V gene sequence: CDR1 SGHAT, CDR2 FQNNGV. The V gene end was trimmed by 5 bases and the J gene end by 6 bases; junction bases not matched to a gene: 16. This CDR3 comprises 19 residues. The CDR3 sequence is CASSKSLGLTSGGFNEQFF. In DNA, the CDR3 is TGTGCCAGCAGCAAAAGCTTAGGGTTGACTAGCGGGGGGTTCAATGAGCAGTTCTTC.

The genes are TRBV18 and TRBJ2-5; the match to TRBD1 covers 12 bases. The germline gives CDR1 KGHSH, CDR2 LQKENI. The CDR3 is 17 residues long. Trimming removed 8 bases from V and 5 bases from J; junction bases left unmatched: 15. CDR3: CASTSGTGGARVETQYF. As DNA, the CDR3 is TGTGCCAGCACTTCCGGGACAGGGGGCGCGAGGGTCGAGACCCAGTACTTC.

The chain carries TRBV5-4 and TRBJ2-7; D might be TRBD1 (5 bases). Trimming stripped 3 bases from V and 3 bases from J, with 10 bases between. The CDR3 length is 13 residues. Germline lookup yields CDR1 SGHNT and CDR2 YYREEE (reference sequence). Here the CDR3 reads CASSWPDSYEQYF. CDR3 DNA: TGTGCCAGCAGCTGGCCTGACAGCTACGAGCAGTACTTC.

This clone was picked up one time. The J gene is TRBJ2-5, the V gene TRBV7-2; perhaps TRBD2 as D (6 bases). There are 16 residues in the CDR3. Trimming left V 4 bases short and J 4 bases short, with 19 bases between. The germline CDR1 and CDR2 sequences are SGHTA and FQGNSA. The CDR3 DNA reads TGTGCCAGCAGCTCCCCGCCCGGGAGCCCCCGAGAGACCCAGTACTTC. Protein: CASSSPPGSPRETQYF.

V gene TRBV19 combines with J gene TRBJ2-1, with 10 positions matching TRBD1. Trimming took 5 bases from V and 6 from J; bases not matched to a gene: 7. This CDR3 comprises 15 residues. Germline V gene sequence: CDR1 LNHDA, CDR2 SQIVND (reference sequence). The DNA of the CDR3 is TGTGCCAGTAGTCTTACCGGGACAGGGGCCAATGAGCAGTTCTTC. As protein: CASSLTGTGANEQFF.

V usage is TRBV11-2 and J usage is TRBJ2-1; a possible D gene is TRBD2 (6 bases). This CDR3 contains 17 residues. With 5 bases removed from V and 3 bases from J, the gap between germline ends came to 20 bases. Germline lookup yields CDR1 SGHAT and CDR2 FQNNGV. In DNA, the CDR3 is TGTGCCAGCAGCCGACACGGGACTCCGGGGGTCTACAATGAGCAGTTCTTC. It is translated as CASSRHGTPGVYNEQFF.

The chain is built from TRBV9 and TRBJ1-1, with D possibly matching TRBD1 (6 bases). CDR3 size: 14 residues. V was shortened by 3 bases and J by 1 base, with 10 bases between the two germline ends. From germline, CDR1 is SGDLS and CDR2 YYNGEE. CDR3 nucleotides: TGTGCCAGCAGCGCCCGACAGGCGAACACTGAAGCTTTCTTT. Protein sequence: CASSARQANTEAFF.

This sequence joins TRBV23-1 and TRBJ1-2; 11 nucleotides match TRBD1. TRBV23-1 is annotated as an ORF whose role is uncertain. The CDR3 contains 17 residues. Trimming cost V 3 bases and J 2 bases; bases outside gene matches: 8. This CDR3 is CASSHHRDRGENYGYTF. CDR3 DNA: TGCGCCAGCAGTCATCACCGGGACAGGGGGGAGAACTATGGCTACACCTTC.

This sequence joins TRBV27 and TRBJ2-1, with 9 bases aligning to TRBD1. The CDR3 is made up of 13 amino acids. Germline CDR1 MNHEY, CDR2 SMNVEV (reference sequence). For the CDR3, the DNA is TGTGCTAGCCCGGGACAGGGTCATAATGAGCAGTTCTTC. It codes for CASPGQGHNEQFF.

V and J are TRBV6-5 and TRBJ2-5; 8 nucleotides agree with TRBD2. J gave up 5 bases and V 9 bases, and 11 bases lay outside the gene matches. This CDR3 has 14 amino acids. Germline V gene lookup returns CDR1 MNHEY and CDR2 SVGAGI. In DNA, the CDR3 is TGTGCCAGTACTGAGGCGGGGGGCCTGGAGACCCAGTACTTC. Encoded protein: CASTEAGGLETQYF.

This rearrangement joins TRBV27 to TRBJ1-6; TRBD1 might be the D (6 bases). Germline lookup yields CDR1 MNHEY and CDR2 SMNVEV (reference sequence). This CDR3 has 15 amino acids. Trimming pared 2 bases from V and 10 bases from J, leaving 15 bases between. The CDR3 spells CASSLVTGAASPLHF. CDR3 coding DNA: TGTGCCAGCAGTTTAGTGACAGGTGCGGCATCACCCCTCCACTTT.

The chain joins TRBV30 to TRBJ2-7; 10 nucleotides agree with TRBD1. The CDR3 contains 14 residues. Germline assignment: CDR1 GTSNPN and CDR2 SVGIG (reference sequence). The V and J ends lost 5 bases and 1 base, in that order; junction bases with no gene match: 5. The chain's CDR3 is CAWAGQGGSYEQYF. The DNA of the CDR3 is TGTGCCTGGGCCGGACAGGGGGGATCCTACGAGCAGTACTTC.

This rearrangement joins TRBV7-8 to TRBJ2-7; D perhaps matches TRBD2 (7 bases). Germline V gives CDR1 SGHVS, CDR2 FQNEAQ. The CDR3 runs to 16 residues. V was clipped by 5 bases and J by 3 bases, with 20 bases between them. CDR3: CASSRSLRGGNYEQYF. For the CDR3, the DNA is TGTGCCAGCAGCCGGTCCCTTAGGGGGGGGAACTACGAGCAGTACTTC. The whole variable domain, filled in from reference TRBV7-8 and TRBJ2-7, reads GAGVSQSPRYKVAKRGQDVALRCDPISGHVSLFWYQQALGQGPEFLTYFQNEAQLDKSGLPSDRFFAERPEGSVSTLKIQRTQQEDSAVYLCASSRSLRGGNYEQYFGPGTRLTVT.

This clone was seen only once. The gene calls are TRBV29-1 and TRBJ1-3; D is unresolved. V gave up 4 bases and J gave up 0 bases, with 4 bases separating them. This CDR3 has 12 amino acids. Germline lookup yields CDR1 SQVTM and CDR2 ANQGSEA. The CDR3 loop reads CSVVISGNTIYF. CDR3 in DNA: TGCAGCGTTGTTATCTCTGGAAACACCATATATTTT. Looking up the rest from reference TRBV29-1 and TRBJ1-3 gives the full variable domain: SAVISQKPSRDICQRGTSLTIQCQVDSQVTMMFWYRQQPGQSLTLIATANQGSEATYESGFVIDKFPISRPNLTFSTLTVSNMSPEDSSIYLCSVVISGNTIYFGEGSWLTVV.